One sample yielded the 25 T cell receptor beta chains listed below, sequenced in a study of CD8+ T cells in alopecia areata. Extracted RNA was reverse transcribed, and the resulting cDNA served as sequencing template. Profiled with immunoSEQ multiplex PCR; TCRdb holds only in-frame clones, not every one. The table includes 140,000 or so clones, approximately 65% detected once. Sequences were obtained from CD8+ T cells sorted from blood. Receptor source: a human donor in good health.

This clone turned up a few times. The V and J genes are TRBV29-1 and TRBJ2-5; 9 positions agree with TRBD2. Germline lookup yields CDR1 SQVTM and CDR2 ANQGSEA. The length of the CDR3 is 13 residues. V was pared by 7 bases and J by 3 bases, with 6 bases of the junction left unmatched. The CDR3 sequence is CSGSGREEETQYF. DNA for the CDR3: TGCAGCGGTAGCGGGAGAGAGGAAGAGACCCAGTACTTC.

In this sample, this clone turned up a few times. V and J are TRBV7-9 and TRBJ1-1, with 7 bases aligning to TRBD1. This CDR3 comprises 13 residues. CDR1 SEHNR and CDR2 FQNEAQ come from the germline V gene (reference sequence). V shed 4 bases, J shed 5 bases, and the junction held 4 bases outside the gene matches. The CDR3 region is CASSSAGGTEAFF. DNA of the CDR3: TGTGCCAGCAGCTCCGCAGGGGGGACTGAAGCTTTCTTT.

The V gene is TRBV29-1, the J gene TRBJ2-7, with 8 nucleotides matching TRBD2. The CDR3 covers 12 residues. With 5 bases clipped from V and 2 bases from J, the junction kept 2 bases outside the gene matches. CDR1 is SQVTM and CDR2 is ANQGSEA in the germline V gene. The CDR3 protein is CSVSLAAYEQYF. In DNA form, the CDR3 reads TGCAGCGTTTCACTAGCGGCCTACGAGCAGTACTTC.

V usage is TRBV1 and J usage is TRBJ2-5; no DNA check was done on the table's D call, TRBD1. TRBV1 is given as a pseudogene. This CDR3 comprises 19 residues. The CDR3 here is CTSSQDQGASTVIGETQYF. The CDR3 bases are TGCACCAGCAGCCAAGATCAGGGGGCCTCGACGGTTATAGGCGAGACCCAGTACTTC.

The rearrangement joins TRBV28 to TRBJ1-5; 7 bases line up with TRBD1. V dropped 8 bases and J dropped 4; count of bases not matched to a gene: 5. The CDR3 contains 13 residues. Germline V gives CDR1 MDHEN, CDR2 SYDVKM. The CDR3 region has the DNA TGTGCCAGCGACAGGGTGGGGAATCAGCCCCAGCATTTT. It yields the protein CASDRVGNQPQHF.

The chain has TRBV13 and TRBJ2-4; 10 bases align to TRBD1. Germline values: CDR1 PRHDT, CDR2 FYEKMQ (reference sequence). Trimming removed 5 bases from V and 6 bases from J; junction bases left unmatched: 4. The CDR3 covers 14 residues. CDR3 amino acids: CASSLRTGGNIQYF. The CDR3 DNA is TGTGCCAGCAGCCTTCGGACAGGGGGAAACATTCAGTACTTC.

Details on this clone: The same CDR3 can be traced to other DNA sequences in this sample. The J gene is TRBJ2-1, the V gene TRBV27; D gene unclear. This CDR3 region has 13 residues. Germline V CDR1 and CDR2: MNHEY, SMNVEV (reference sequence). Trimming removed 1 base from V and 6 bases from J, with 7 bases in between. The CDR3 nucleotides read TGTGCCAGCAGTTTATGGGGTGGCAATGAGCAGTTCTTC. It encodes CASSLWGGNEQFF.

The chain employs TRBV5-4 and TRBJ2-1, with D perhaps assigned TRBD1 or TRBD2 (6 bases each). V lost 4 bases to trimming and J lost 9 bases, with 20 bases between them. Germline CDR1 and CDR2: SGHNT and YYREEE (reference sequence). This CDR3 has 15 amino acids. The CDR3 nucleotides read TGTGCCAGCAGCATCCAGGGGACTTTCGGAGGTGAGCAGTTCTTC. This codes for CASSIQGTFGGEQFF. Based on the CDR3 plus reference TRBV5-4 and TRBJ2-1, the full variable domain is ETGVTQSPTHLIKTRGQQVTLRCSSQSGHNTVSWYQQALGQGPQFIFQYYREEENGRGNFPPRFSGLQFPNYSSELNVNALELDDSALYLCASSIQGTFGGEQFFGPGTRLTVL.

This chain joins TRBV2 and TRBJ1-2; perhaps TRBD1 as D (5 bases). CDR1 is SNHLY and CDR2 is FYNNEI in the germline V gene. The CDR3 has 11 residues. The V and J ends lost 8 bases and 5 bases respectively, with 9 bases between them. The CDR3 here is CASDGGYGYTF. The DNA for the CDR3 is TGTGCCAGCGATGGGGGATATGGCTACACCTTC.

The chain recombines TRBV29-1 with TRBJ2-2; TRBD1 aligns across 9 bases. The trim removed 7 bases at V and 5 bases at J, leaving 11 bases unmatched. Germline assignment: CDR1 SQVTM and CDR2 ANQGSEA. The CDR3 runs 15 residues. The CDR3 here is CSAITGTGPTGELFF. The CDR3 DNA reads TGCAGCGCTATCACCGGGACAGGGCCGACCGGGGAGCTGTTTTTT.

This clone was found a few times. The CDR3 DNA reads as TGTGCCAGCAGTGGGACAGCCTCCACCGGGGAGCTGTTTTTT. Protein product: CASSGTASTGELFF. This chain connects TRBV6-4 to TRBJ2-2; maybe TRBD1 (6 bases). This CDR3 region has 14 residues. Germline CDR1 reads MRHNA; CDR2 reads SNTAGT. Trimming removed 4 bases at V and 4 bases at J, with 10 bases between.

This chain links TRBV5-1 with TRBJ1-1, with D uncertain. The V gene lost 4 bases and the J gene lost 1 base, with 14 bases spanning the gap. This CDR3 spans 15 amino acids. Looked up from germline, CDR1 is SGHRS and CDR2 is YFSETQ. For the CDR3, the DNA is TGCGCCAGCAGCCGACTCCCGGACGGGAACACTGAAGCTTTCTTT. Its translation: CASSRLPDGNTEAFF.

This clone has a handful of counts. The CDR3 sequence is CASNEGLSFHF. CDR3 nucleotide sequence: TGTGCCAGTAATGAAGGTCTGAGTTTTCATTTT. This chain joins TRBV19 and TRBJ1-5; D is uncertain. Germline V gene sequence: CDR1 LNHDA, CDR2 SQIVND (reference sequence). The V end lost 7 bases, the J end lost 16 bases, and 17 bases lay between the germline ends. This CDR3 has 11 residues.

This clone was seen more than once but under ten times. This chain uses TRBV29-1 with TRBJ2-7; 10 bases align to TRBD2. After removal of 6 bases from V and 3 bases from J, the junction contained 5 bases not matched to a gene. Looked up from germline, CDR1 is SQVTM and CDR2 is ANQGSEA. This CDR3 region has 13 residues. In nucleotides, the CDR3 is TGCAGCGTGCTTTCTAGCGGGAGCTACGAGCAGTACTTC. Translating it yields CSVLSSGSYEQYF.

This clone was seen only a few times. V gene TRBV29-1 combines with J gene TRBJ2-1; 9 positions match TRBD2. The germline gives CDR1 SQVTM, CDR2 ANQGSEA. There are 15 residues in the CDR3. J was trimmed by 2 bases and V by 5 bases; bases with no gene match: 7. The CDR3 DNA sequence: TGCAGCGTTAAGCCTAGCGGGGATACCTACAATGAGCAGTTCTTC. This sequence encodes CSVKPSGDTYNEQFF.

This sequence joins TRBV11-2 and TRBJ2-7, with a tentative D call TRBD1 (6 bases). V lost 2 bases and J lost 2, with 7 bases in between. Germline values: CDR1 SGHAT, CDR2 FQNNGV. The CDR3 loop spans 13 amino acids. The CDR3 DNA is TGTGCCAGCAGCTTACGGACAGCCTACGAGCAGTACTTC. Amino acid sequence: CASSLRTAYEQYF.

The chain carries TRBV30 and TRBJ1-2; 7 bases agree with TRBD1. Germline CDR1 and CDR2: GTSNPN and SVGIG (reference sequence). V lost 8 bases, J lost 4 bases, and 7 bases stayed unmatched. The CDR3 spans 12 residues. The CDR3 loop is CAGDPGGYGYTF. The CDR3 DNA sequence: TGTGCCGGAGACCCAGGGGGCTATGGCTACACCTTC.

The rearrangement joins TRBV29-1 to TRBJ2-1; D is uncertain. In germline, CDR1 is SQVTM, CDR2 ANQGSEA. V was cut by 3 bases and J by 10 bases, with 7 bases left in between. This CDR3 spans 10 amino acids. In DNA form, the CDR3 reads TGCAGCGTTGATGTTCGGGAGCAGTTCTTC. It is translated as CSVDVREQFF.

The chain is built from TRBV18 and TRBJ1-2; D is uncertain. Germline V gives CDR1 KGHSH, CDR2 LQKENI. The V and J ends lost 1 base and 6 bases respectively, with 18 bases between them. This CDR3 spans 16 amino acids. CDR3 nucleotides: TGTGCCAGCTCACCACTCTTGTTCTCGGAGATCGATGGCTACACCTTC. This translates into CASSPLLFSEIDGYTF. Filled out from reference TRBV18 and TRBJ1-2, the complete variable domain reads NAGVMQNPRHLVRRRGQEARLRCSPMKGHSHVYWYRQLPEEGLKFMVYLQKENIIDESGMPKERFSAEFPKEGPSILRIQQVVRGDSAAYFCASSPLLFSEIDGYTFGSGTRLTVV.

The rearrangement uses TRBV27 and TRBJ2-1, with no clear D. V was shortened by 4 bases and J by 8 bases, with 9 bases between the two germline ends. CDR1 is MNHEY and CDR2 is SMNVEV in the germline V gene (reference sequence). The CDR3 contains 12 residues. The CDR3 nucleotides are TGTGCCAGCAGTTCGTCCTTTGATGAGCAGTTCTTC. Encoded protein: CASSSSFDEQFF.

The chain combines TRBV5-1 with TRBJ2-3; D ambiguous. This CDR3 region has 14 residues. Per germline, CDR1 SGHRS and CDR2 YFSETQ. The V end lost 1 base, the J end lost 6 bases, and 12 bases lay between the germline ends. CDR3 in amino acids: CASSLLALTDTQYF. The DNA for the CDR3 is TGCGCCAGCAGCTTGTTGGCACTTACGGATACGCAGTATTTT.

The chain employs TRBV9 and TRBJ2-7; weak D call: TRBD2 (6 bases). The CDR3 spans 14 residues. Germline V CDR1 and CDR2: SGDLS, YYNGEE. V was cut by 4 bases and J by 2 bases, with 13 bases left in between. The CDR3 DNA sequence: TGTGCCAGCAGCCAGACTAGTAGCGCCTACGAGCAGTACTTC. It codes for CASSQTSSAYEQYF.

The genes are TRBV9 and TRBJ1-1, with D maybe TRBD1 (5 bases). V was pared by 6 bases and J by 1 base, with 13 bases between. The CDR3 totals 14 residues. Germline V gene data show CDR1 as SGDLS and CDR2 as YYNGEE. CDR3 bases: TGTGCCAGCACTCCGGGACTGACGAACACTGAAGCTTTCTTT. Translated, it gives CASTPGLTNTEAFF.

CDR3 coding DNA: TGTGCCAGCAGCTTCGGACGTGGCTACACCTTC. Its protein is CASSFGRGYTF. V usage is TRBV5-4 and J usage is TRBJ1-2; D remains unclear. Germline assignment: CDR1 SGHNT and CDR2 YYREEE (reference sequence). The V gene lost 2 bases and the J gene lost 7 bases, with 6 bases spanning the gap. The CDR3 is 11 amino acids.

This chain links TRBV12-5 with TRBJ2-5; D ambiguous. Trimming took 7 bases from V and 0 from J, leaving 9 bases between them. This CDR3 is built from 13 residues. Germline CDR1 LGHNT, CDR2 FRNRAP. The CDR3 reads CASANEDQETQYF. Here the CDR3 DNA reads TGTGCTAGTGCCAACGAGGACCAAGAGACCCAGTACTTC.